A single sample gave rise to the 27 T cell receptor beta chains below, sequenced in a study of radiation and T cells in renal cell carcinoma. Libraries were prepared by immunoSEQ multiplex PCR; TCRdb keeps only in-frame clonotypes and omits some of them. This sample yields 60,000 or so clones, of which about 80% are seen a single time; over 5.5% belongs to the top ten. This sample's time point: blood 4 weeks post-SBRT, at nephrectomy. Stated treatment: 15 Gy SBRT to primary tumor, nephrectomy 4 weeks later. The material was blood, obtained from a patient whose treatment included radiotherapy and nephrectomy. These receptors were obtained from a man in his fifties or sixties with renal cell carcinoma.

The V gene is TRBV19, the J gene TRBJ1-5, with TRBD1 identical over 8 bases. Germline V gene lookup returns CDR1 LNHDA and CDR2 SQIVND (reference sequence). After removal of 7 bases from V and 0 bases from J, the junction contained 11 bases not matched to a gene. This CDR3 has 17 residues. The CDR3 coding sequence is TGTGCCAGTAAAATTGACAGGGGCTACAATAGCAATCAGCCCCAGCATTTT. As protein: CASKIDRGYNSNQPQHF.

The chain combines TRBV11-3 with TRBJ1-4; D might be TRBD1 (6 bases). Trimming shortened V by 6 bases and J by 0 bases, and 11 bases separated the two germline ends. The CDR3 is made up of 15 amino acids. The germline CDR1 and CDR2 sequences are SGHNT and YENEEA. CDR3 bases: TGTGCCAGCAGAGTATGGACAGCAACTAATGAAAAACTGTTTTTT. It codes for CASRVWTATNEKLFF.

The V and J genes are TRBV11-3 and TRBJ2-2; TRBD2 is a possible D gene (6 bases). Germline V gene lookup returns CDR1 SGHNT and CDR2 YENEEA. The CDR3 contains 16 residues. V was cut by 0 bases and J by 6 bases, with 14 bases left in between. The CDR3 nucleotides read TGTGCCAGCAGCTTAGAAACTAGCAGAAATTCCGGGGAGCTGTTTTTT. It encodes CASSLETSRNSGELFF.

Comment on this clone: The same CDR3 is also encoded by other DNA sequences in this sample. V and J are TRBV11-2 and TRBJ1-1; D is uncertain. From germline, CDR1 is SGHAT and CDR2 FQNNGV. The CDR3 contains 11 residues. V lost 5 bases, J lost 6 bases, and 7 bases lay in between. DNA for the CDR3: TGTGCCAGCAGCCTGGTAGCTGAAGCTTTCTTT. It yields the protein CASSLVAEAFF.

The V gene is TRBV6-4, the J gene TRBJ2-5; 10 positions agree with TRBD1. The CDR3 consists of 19 residues. Germline V gene sequence: CDR1 MRHNA, CDR2 SNTAGT. V lost 1 base to trimming and J lost 0 bases; unmatched junction nucleotides: 11. The chain's CDR3 is CASSDLRDRGEKYQETQYF. The DNA for the CDR3 is TGTGCCAGCAGTGACTTACGGGACAGGGGAGAGAAGTACCAAGAGACCCAGTACTTC.

The chain links TRBV7-6 to TRBJ1-1; D unclear. The V end was cut by 2 bases, the J end by 7 bases, with 5 bases between. The germline V gene encodes CDR1 SGHVS and CDR2 FNYEAQ. This CDR3 is 11 amino acids long. CDR3 DNA: TGTGCCAGCAGCTTATTAAATGAAGCTTTCTTT. Protein product: CASSLLNEAFF.

This chain joins TRBV4-2 and TRBJ1-2, with D possibly matching TRBD1 (6 bases). Germline-derived CDR1 and CDR2 are LGHNA and YNFKEQ. V lost 1 base to trimming and J lost 4 bases, with 16 bases between them. The CDR3 contains 16 residues. The CDR3, as DNA: TGTGCCAGCAGCCAAGGGGACCCCTTCAGGGGCTATGGCTACACCTTC. Amino acid sequence: CASSQGDPFRGYGYTF.

The chain links TRBV6-6 to TRBJ2-7, with D maybe TRBD2 (5 bases). The V end was cut by 0 bases, the J end by 5 bases, with 11 bases between. CDR3 length: 14 amino acids. Germline V gives CDR1 MNHNY, CDR2 SVGAGI (reference sequence). CDR3 loop: CASSYSGRGNEQYF. Here the CDR3 DNA reads TGTGCCAGCAGTTACTCTGGGCGAGGGAACGAGCAGTACTTC.

The chain employs TRBV7-8 and TRBJ1-1; D may be TRBD1 (5 bases). This CDR3 comprises 16 residues. Germline loops: CDR1 SGHVS, CDR2 FQNEAQ. V shed 5 bases and J shed 4 bases, with 20 bases lying between them. The CDR3 bases are TGTGCCAGCAGCCCCGAGGGAGGGACGAGTCTCACTGAAGCTTTCTTT. It codes for CASSPEGGTSLTEAFF.

The chain recombines TRBV20-1 with TRBJ2-5; 7 bases are a match to TRBD1. Germline CDR1 reads DFQATT; CDR2 reads SNEGSKA (reference sequence). The CDR3 is made up of 11 amino acids. V was clipped by 4 bases and J by 5 bases; unmatched bases: 1. The CDR3 region has the DNA TGCAGTGCTATCAGGGGGGAGACCCAGTACTTC. It yields the protein CSAIRGETQYF.

V and J are TRBV12-5 and TRBJ1-2; 8 bases match TRBD1. The CDR3 length is 15 residues. Unmatched junction bases numbered 9, after V lost 3 bases and J lost 6 bases. Germline V gene data show CDR1 as LGHNT and CDR2 as FRNRAP. DNA for the CDR3: TGTGCTAGTGGTTTACGAGACAGGGGTTCGAATGGCTACACCTTC. Encoded protein: CASGLRDRGSNGYTF.

The chain combines TRBV4-2 with TRBJ2-3; D is possibly TRBD2 (6 bases). The CDR3 is 14 amino acids. Trimming took off 5 bases at V and 4 bases at J, with 13 bases between the two ends. The germline CDR1 and CDR2 sequences are LGHNA and YNFKEQ. The CDR3 reads CASSGGRLADTQYF. DNA for the CDR3: TGTGCCAGCAGCGGGGGGAGGTTGGCAGATACGCAGTATTTT.

The chain has TRBV29-1 and TRBJ1-2; perhaps TRBD1 as D (6 bases). Germline values: CDR1 SQVTM, CDR2 ANQGSEA. The CDR3 has 12 amino acids. V was cut by 7 bases and J by 8 bases, with 17 bases left in between. CDR3 in amino acids: CSAEVGGGGYTF. The CDR3 DNA follows: TGCAGCGCCGAAGTCGGGGGGGGCGGCTACACCTTC.

The chain couples TRBV6-5 to TRBJ1-2; no clear D gene. V was trimmed by 4 bases and J by 1 base, leaving 7 bases between them. CDR1 is MNHEY and CDR2 is SVGAGI in the germline V gene. The CDR3 spans 13 residues. The DNA of the CDR3 is TGTGCCAGCAGTTCCCGCGATAACTATGGCTACACCTTC. It translates to CASSSRDNYGYTF.

Only a few counts were recorded for this clone. The chain couples TRBV9 to TRBJ2-3; 8 nucleotides match TRBD1. The germline V gene has CDR1 SGDLS and CDR2 YYNGEE. V gave up 3 bases and J gave up 6 bases; unmatched junction bases: 6. The CDR3 has 14 residues. For the CDR3, the DNA is TGTGCCAGCAGCGGGCAGGGGGCGAGGGATACGCAGTATTTT. It codes for CASSGQGARDTQYF.

The V gene is TRBV30, the J gene TRBJ1-2, with D perhaps TRBD1 (5 bases). Per germline, CDR1 GTSNPN and CDR2 SVGIG (reference sequence). Trimming removed 1 base at V and 5 bases at J, with 8 bases between. The CDR3 consists of 12 residues. CDR3 DNA sequence: TGTGCCTGGAGTGAGGGGTTTTATGGCTACACCTTC. Amino acids: CAWSEGFYGYTF.

This sequence joins TRBV27 and TRBJ1-4; no reliable D call. The CDR3 loop spans 13 amino acids. Germline V lookup: CDR1 MNHEY, CDR2 SMNVEV (reference sequence). Trimming removed 0 bases at V and 8 bases at J, with 7 bases between. The chain's CDR3 is CASSLSRTEKLFF. The CDR3 DNA is TGTGCCAGCAGTTTATCCCGGACGGAAAAACTGTTTTTT.

The chain links TRBV9 to TRBJ2-1; tentatively, D is TRBD2 (6 bases). Trimming removed 3 bases from V and 0 bases from J, with 13 bases in between. Germline V gene sequence: CDR1 SGDLS, CDR2 YYNGEE. This CDR3 is built from 16 residues. The CDR3 DNA follows: TGTGCCAGCAGCGGGCCGGGACTCAGCTCCTACAATGAGCAGTTCTTC. Its protein is CASSGPGLSSYNEQFF.

The genes are TRBV7-6 and TRBJ1-4, with 8 bases matching TRBD1. V was clipped by 5 bases and J by 8 bases; unmatched bases: 7. Germline-derived CDR1 and CDR2 are SGHVS and FNYEAQ. CDR3 length: 14 residues. The CDR3 here is CASSADRVEEKLFF. The CDR3 DNA reads TGTGCCAGCAGCGCGGACAGGGTGGAAGAAAAACTGTTTTTT.

A few counts support this clone. The V call is TRBV6-6, the J call TRBJ2-5; D call uncertain. This CDR3 contains 11 residues. Germline lookup yields CDR1 MNHNY and CDR2 SVGAGI (reference sequence). Deletions cut 7 bases from V and 3 bases from J, with 6 bases between. The CDR3 sequence is CASTAKETQYF. CDR3 DNA sequence: TGTGCCAGCACAGCGAAAGAGACCCAGTACTTC.

The chain has TRBV18 and TRBJ2-7; 7 bases agree with TRBD2. V dropped 1 base and J dropped 6; count of bases not matched to a gene: 15. CDR3 length equals 17 residues. Germline V gene sequence: CDR1 KGHSH, CDR2 LQKENI. This chain's CDR3 is CASSPHPPEAGTGEQYV. The DNA for the CDR3 is TGTGCCAGCTCACCACACCCCCCCGAAGCGGGAACCGGCGAGCAGTACGTC.

This clone appeared a single time. The rearrangement links TRBV19 to TRBJ2-3; 14 nucleotides line up with TRBD2. This CDR3 comprises 17 residues. V was pared by 6 bases and J by 4 bases, with 9 bases of the junction left unmatched. Germline-derived CDR1 and CDR2 are LNHDA and SQIVND (reference sequence). CDR3 loop: CASSPGTSGSVADTQYF. For the CDR3, the DNA is TGTGCCAGTAGCCCGGGGACTAGCGGGAGTGTAGCAGATACGCAGTATTTT.

Regarding this clone: Other DNA sequences in this specimen translate into the identical CDR3. The chain has TRBV7-9 and TRBJ1-2; D may be TRBD1 (5 bases). Germline V CDR1 and CDR2: SEHNR, FQNEAQ (reference sequence). The length of the CDR3 is 15 residues. V lost 0 bases and J 0 bases, leaving 8 bases between the germline ends. The CDR3 bases are TGTGCCAGCAGCTTAGCTGGGGGAACTAACTATGGCTACACCTTC. This encodes CASSLAGGTNYGYTF.

The chain uses TRBV5-6 and TRBJ2-7; 9 nucleotides align to TRBD1. CDR3 length: 16 amino acids. The germline V gene encodes CDR1 SGHDT and CDR2 YYEEEE. After removal of 5 bases from V and 4 bases from J, the junction contained 13 bases not matched to a gene. This CDR3 is CASSSPGQGPMYEQYF. The CDR3 region has the DNA TGTGCCAGCAGTTCTCCGGGACAGGGCCCTATGTACGAGCAGTACTTC.

V and J are TRBV19 and TRBJ2-1, with TRBD2 matching 9 bases. CDR3 size: 15 residues. In germline, CDR1 is LNHDA, CDR2 SQIVND (reference sequence). V lost 1 base, J lost 4 bases, and 2 bases stayed unmatched. CDR3 sequence reads: CASSIASGAYNEQFF. In DNA, the CDR3 is TGTGCCAGTAGTATAGCTAGCGGGGCATACAATGAGCAGTTCTTC.

The chain joins TRBV2 to TRBJ2-3; TRBD1 matches at 9 bases. V trimming: 5 bases; J trimming: 4 bases; junction bases outside the gene matches: 7. The CDR3 has 15 residues. CDR1 and CDR2 (germline): SNHLY, FYNNEI. The CDR3 reads CASSQGQGRSDTQYF. For the CDR3, the DNA is TGTGCCAGCAGTCAAGGACAGGGGAGATCAGATACGCAGTATTTT.

CDR3 residues: CASSIDKETQYF. The CDR3 DNA is TGTGCCAGTAGTATCGACAAAGAGACCCAGTACTTC. This chain connects TRBV19 to TRBJ2-5; no clear D. The CDR3 spans 12 residues. Trimming left V 3 bases short and J 3 bases short, with 5 bases between. CDR1 LNHDA and CDR2 SQIVND come from the germline V gene (reference sequence).